The rows below give T cell receptor beta chains drawn from one sample of a study of blood T cell repertoires in COVID-19. The table came from immunoSEQ multiplex PCR; TCRdb's copy has only in-frame clones and leaves some out. This sample has 350,000 to 500,000 clones; about 88% occur once, and the top ten carry approximately 1.5%. Input material: PBMCs or T cells enriched from blood (not recorded which). These receptors came from a woman aged 18-35 years who had been exposed to COVID-19. CDR3s include the opening cysteine and the closing phenylalanine or tryptophan. D genes are given only for firm matches. Part of the rows lack a size; the others show once, few, many or a class for expanded clones.

v_gene: TRBV3-1/TRBV3-2
j_gene: TRBJ2-7
d_gene: TRBD2
abundance: few
CDR3aa: CASSQREGRTYEQYF
CDR3nt: TGTGCCAGCAGCCAAAGGGAGGGCAGAACCTACGAGCAGTACTTC

v_gene: TRBV30
j_gene: TRBJ1-5
d_gene: NA
abundance: NA
CDR3aa: CAWSAGTRAGQPQHF
CDR3nt: TGTGCCTGGAGTGCAGGGACCCGGGCGGGACAGCCCCAGCATTTT

v_gene: TRBV4-3
j_gene: TRBJ1-2
d_gene: TRBD1
abundance: NA
CDR3aa: CASSHGTAPSNYGYTF
CDR3nt: TGCGCCAGCAGCCACGGGACAGCACCCTCTAACTATGGCTACACCTTC

v_gene: TRBV7-8
j_gene: TRBJ2-7
d_gene: NA
abundance: NA
CDR3aa: CASSLRDMRSYEQYF
CDR3nt: TGTGCCAGCAGCTTAAGGGACATGCGCTCCTACGAGCAGTACTTC

v_gene: TRBV28
j_gene: TRBJ1-6
d_gene: NA
abundance: NA
CDR3aa: CASSHRSSYNSPLHF
CDR3nt: TGTGCCAGCAGCCACAGGAGCTCCTATAATTCACCCCTCCACTTT

v_gene: TRBV6-1
j_gene: TRBJ2-1
d_gene: TRBD1
abundance: NA
CDR3aa: CASSEGTGDPTYNEQFF
CDR3nt: TGTGCCAGCAGTGAAGGGACAGGGGATCCAACCTACAATGAGCAGTTCTTC

v_gene: TRBV6-5
j_gene: TRBJ2-7
d_gene: NA
abundance: NA
CDR3aa: CATALVLGYEQYF
CDR3nt: TGTGCCACTGCTCTGGTACTTGGCTACGAGCAGTACTTC

v_gene: TRBV3-1/TRBV3-2
j_gene: TRBJ1-4
d_gene: NA
abundance: NA
CDR3aa: CASSFTAAGNEKLFF
CDR3nt: TGTGCCAGCAGCTTTACCGCGGCAGGGAATGAAAAACTGTTTTTT

v_gene: TRBV25-1
j_gene: TRBJ2-2
d_gene: NA
abundance: few
CDR3aa: CASAISGSGELFF
CDR3nt: TGTGCCAGCGCGATCTCGGGGTCCGGGGAGCTGTTTTTT

v_gene: TRBV7-9
j_gene: TRBJ2-3
d_gene: TRBD2
abundance: once
CDR3aa: CASSFKRETTDTQYF
CDR3nt: TGTGCCAGCAGCTTCAAGCGGGAGACCACAGATACGCAGTATTTT

v_gene: TRBV15
j_gene: TRBJ1-5
d_gene: NA
abundance: NA
CDR3aa: CATSLLWGGASNQPQHF
CDR3nt: TGTGCCACCAGCCTCCTATGGGGGGGGGCTAGCAATCAGCCCCAGCATTTT

v_gene: TRBV3-1/TRBV3-2
j_gene: TRBJ2-7
d_gene: NA
abundance: few
CDR3aa: CASSQGTGPIYEQYF
CDR3nt: TGTGCCAGCAGCCAAGGGACTGGGCCAATCTACGAGCAGTACTTC

v_gene: TRBV14
j_gene: TRBJ2-7
d_gene: TRBD2
abundance: NA
CDR3aa: CASSHLTSGLGEQYF
CDR3nt: TGTGCCAGCAGCCACCTGACTAGCGGCCTTGGCGAGCAGTACTTC

v_gene: TRBV6-5
j_gene: TRBJ1-1
d_gene: NA
abundance: NA
CDR3aa: CASTPPTGKGTEAFF
CDR3nt: TGTGCCAGCACCCCACCGACCGGGAAAGGCACTGAAGCTTTCTTT

v_gene: TRBV19
j_gene: TRBJ1-1
d_gene: TRBD1
abundance: few
CDR3aa: CASSRTGSPNTEAFF
CDR3nt: TGTGCCAGTAGTAGGACAGGATCCCCTAACACTGAAGCTTTCTTT

v_gene: TRBV5-4
j_gene: TRBJ2-7
d_gene: TRBD2
abundance: NA
CDR3aa: CASSFGGGSYEQYF
CDR3nt: TGTGCCAGCAGCTTTGGCGGGGGGTCCTACGAGCAGTACTTC

v_gene: TRBV2
j_gene: TRBJ1-5
d_gene: TRBD1
abundance: NA
CDR3aa: CATTGGYNQPQHF
CDR3nt: TGTGCCACGACAGGGGGCTATAATCAGCCCCAGCATTTT

v_gene: TRBV3-1/TRBV3-2
j_gene: TRBJ1-4
d_gene: NA
abundance: once
CDR3aa: CASSQGATTGRMTNEKLFF
CDR3nt: TGTGCCAGCAGCCAAGGAGCTACAACAGGGCGTATGACTAATGAAAAACTGTTTTTT

v_gene: TRBV4-2
j_gene: TRBJ2-1
d_gene: TRBD2
abundance: once
CDR3aa: CASSQGLAGYNEQFF
CDR3nt: TGTGCCAGCAGCCAAGGCCTAGCGGGCTACAATGAGCAGTTCTTC

v_gene: TRBV6-5
j_gene: TRBJ1-2
d_gene: NA
abundance: NA
CDR3aa: CASSSGGLGGYTF
CDR3nt: TGTGCCAGCAGTTCCGGTGGGCTGGGTGGCTACACCTTC

v_gene: TRBV5-1
j_gene: TRBJ1-2
d_gene: NA
abundance: NA
CDR3aa: CASSAYGQDGYTF
CDR3nt: TGCGCCAGCAGCGCGTATGGGCAAGATGGCTACACCTTC

v_gene: TRBV11-1
j_gene: TRBJ1-1
d_gene: TRBD1
abundance: NA
CDR3aa: CASSFTQGNEAFF
CDR3nt: TGTGCCAGCAGCTTTACACAGGGGAATGAAGCTTTCTTT

v_gene: TRBV19
j_gene: TRBJ1-2
d_gene: TRBD1
abundance: NA
CDR3aa: CASSPISTTGMRGYTF
CDR3nt: TGTGCCAGTAGTCCAATATCTACGACAGGGATGAGGGGCTACACCTTC

v_gene: TRBV5-1
j_gene: TRBJ2-5
d_gene: NA
abundance: NA
CDR3aa: CASSYFTLETQYF
CDR3nt: TGCGCCAGCAGCTACTTTACTTTGGAGACCCAGTACTTC

v_gene: TRBV19
j_gene: TRBJ2-7
d_gene: TRBD1
abundance: NA
CDR3aa: CASSIAGQDRAYEQYF
CDR3nt: TGTGCCAGTAGTATAGCAGGACAGGATAGGGCCTACGAGCAGTACTTC

v_gene: TRBV28
j_gene: TRBJ2-7
d_gene: TRBD1
abundance: NA
CDR3aa: CASSSGQGYEQYF
CDR3nt: TGTGCCAGCAGTTCGGGACAGGGCTACGAGCAGTACTTC

v_gene: TRBV28
j_gene: TRBJ1-6
d_gene: NA
abundance: NA
CDR3aa: CASSLSGSPLHF
CDR3nt: TGTGCCAGCAGTTTATCCGGGTCCCCCCTCCACTTT

v_gene: TRBV4-1
j_gene: TRBJ1-6
d_gene: TRBD1
abundance: NA
CDR3aa: CASSQGTGPLNSPLHF
CDR3nt: TGCGCCAGCAGCCAGGGGACAGGCCCCCTCAATTCACCCCTCCACTTT

v_gene: TRBV7-9
j_gene: TRBJ2-1
d_gene: TRBD2
abundance: NA
CDR3aa: CASSSLVAGGYNEQFF
CDR3nt: TGTGCCAGCAGCTCCCTAGTGGCGGGGGGTTACAATGAGCAGTTCTTC

v_gene: TRBV12-5
j_gene: TRBJ1-1
d_gene: TRBD1
abundance: NA
CDR3aa: CARIRQGLDTEAFF
CDR3nt: TGTGCTAGGATTAGACAGGGGTTAGATACTGAAGCTTTCTTT

v_gene: TRBV27
j_gene: TRBJ2-5
d_gene: NA
abundance: NA
CDR3aa: CASSLVLAGDQYF
CDR3nt: TGTGCCAGCAGTTTGGTGTTAGCAGGGGACCAGTACTTC

v_gene: TRBV7-2
j_gene: TRBJ2-1
d_gene: TRBD1
abundance: NA
CDR3aa: CASSPQGDRPIWEQFF
CDR3nt: TGTGCCAGCAGCCCCCAGGGGGATAGGCCGATTTGGGAGCAGTTCTTC

v_gene: TRBV29-1
j_gene: TRBJ1-1
d_gene: TRBD1
abundance: NA
CDR3aa: CSVWTGGTEAFF
CDR3nt: TGCAGCGTTTGGACAGGGGGCACTGAAGCTTTCTTT

v_gene: TRBV4-3
j_gene: TRBJ2-7
d_gene: NA
abundance: NA
CDR3aa: CASSPRGPNYEQYF
CDR3nt: TGCGCCAGCAGCCCCAGAGGTCCCAATTACGAGCAGTACTTC

v_gene: TRBV6-1
j_gene: TRBJ1-3
d_gene: NA
abundance: NA
CDR3aa: CASSEGGGSGNTIYF
CDR3nt: TGTGCCAGCAGTGAGGGAGGAGGCTCTGGAAACACCATATATTTT

v_gene: TRBV10-1
j_gene: TRBJ2-1
d_gene: NA
abundance: NA
CDR3aa: CASRARDGEQFF
CDR3nt: TGCGCCAGCAGAGCCAGGGATGGCGAGCAGTTCTTC

v_gene: TRBV9
j_gene: TRBJ1-4
d_gene: NA
abundance: NA
CDR3aa: CASRGRANEKLFF
CDR3nt: TGTGCCAGCAGAGGGAGGGCGAATGAAAAACTGTTTTTT

v_gene: TRBV16
j_gene: TRBJ1-2
d_gene: NA
abundance: NA
CDR3aa: CASSHDIRATF
CDR3nt: TGTGCCAGCAGCCACGATATTCGCGCCACCTTC